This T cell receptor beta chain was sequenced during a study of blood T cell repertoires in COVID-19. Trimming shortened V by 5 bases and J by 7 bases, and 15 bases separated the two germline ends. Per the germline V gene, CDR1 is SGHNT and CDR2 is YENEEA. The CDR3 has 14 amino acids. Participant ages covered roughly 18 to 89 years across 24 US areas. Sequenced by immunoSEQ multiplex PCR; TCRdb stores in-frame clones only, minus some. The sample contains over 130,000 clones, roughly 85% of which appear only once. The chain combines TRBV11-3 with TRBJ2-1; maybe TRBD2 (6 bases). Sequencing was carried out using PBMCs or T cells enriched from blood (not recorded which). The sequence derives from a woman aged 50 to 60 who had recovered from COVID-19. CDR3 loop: CASSPEEGMNEQFF. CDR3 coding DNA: TGTGCCAGCAGCCCAGAGGAGGGGATGAATGAGCAGTTCTTC.